These 6 T cell receptor beta chains were all obtained from the same sample, sequenced in a study of blood T cell repertoires in COVID-19. Sequencing used immunoSEQ multiplex PCR; TCRdb keeps in-frame clones, though not all of them. The sample yields approximately 230,000 clones, around four fifths seen once. Sequencing was carried out using peripheral blood. The receptors stem from a man aged 25 to 40 with active or convalescent COVID-19.

J is TRBJ2-1 and V is TRBV5-1; 9 positions agree with TRBD2. Germline values: CDR1 SGHRS, CDR2 YFSETQ. This CDR3 is 15 amino acids long. V was pared by 7 bases and J by 8 bases, with 13 bases of the junction left unmatched. The chain's CDR3 is CASFEYGTSNDEQFF. In DNA, the CDR3 is TGCGCCAGCTTTGAATATGGGACTAGCAACGATGAGCAGTTCTTC.

CDR3 sequence reads: CASSTSSGGEKNIQYF. The DNA of the CDR3 is TGTGCCAGCAGCACATCTAGCGGGGGGGAAAAAAACATTCAGTACTTC. This sequence joins TRBV25-1 and TRBJ2-4, with 12 nucleotides matching TRBD2. The V segment lost 6 bases and the J segment 4 bases; nucleotides outside the gene matches: 7. CDR3 size: 16 residues. In germline, CDR1 is MGHDK, CDR2 SYGVNS. Full variable domain (missing parts from reference TRBV25-1 and TRBJ2-4): EADIYQTPRYLVIGTGKKITLECSQTMGHDKMYWYQQDPGMELHLIHYSYGVNSTEKGDLSSESTVSRIRTEHFPLTLESARPSHTSQYLCASSTSSGGEKNIQYFGAGTRLSVL.

The V and J genes are TRBV27 and TRBJ2-1; 9 bases match TRBD2. From germline, CDR1 is MNHEY and CDR2 SMNVEV (reference sequence). The V gene end was trimmed by 4 bases and the J gene end by 6 bases; junction bases not matched to a gene: 10. This CDR3 is built from 16 residues. CDR3 region: CASSSRVVSGSNEQFF. The DNA for the CDR3 is TGTGCCAGCAGTTCCCGGGTTGTTAGCGGGAGCAATGAGCAGTTCTTC.

V is TRBV21-1 and J is TRBJ1-1; TRBD1, as called in the table, went unchecked against the DNA. TRBV21-1 is given as a pseudogene. The CDR3 contains 11 residues. CDR3 loop: CARAGGTEAFF. DNA of the CDR3: TGTGCCAGGGCAGGGGGCACTGAAGCTTTCTTT.

The chain has TRBV28 and TRBJ1-2, with 7 bases identical to TRBD1. V shed 4 bases and J 8 bases; nucleotides not matched to a gene: 7. The CDR3 is 13 residues long. Germline loops: CDR1 MDHEN, CDR2 SYDVKM. The CDR3 DNA reads TGTGCCAGCAGTTCAACAGGGGCTCAGGGCTACACCTTC. Translating gives CASSSTGAQGYTF.

V gene TRBV30 combines with J gene TRBJ1-5; a possible D gene is TRBD1 (5 bases). The germline V and J ends were trimmed by 0 bases and 7 bases, with 13 bases remaining between them. Germline assignment: CDR1 GTSNPN and CDR2 SVGIG (reference sequence). CDR3 length: 14 residues. DNA of the CDR3: TGTGCCTGGAGTGTACCTAGGGGTATACAGCCCCAGCATTTT. Protein sequence: CAWSVPRGIQPQHF.